The rows below give T cell receptor beta chains drawn from one sample of a study of beta chain features in type 1 diabetes. The data were produced by immunoSEQ multiplex PCR, yet TCRdb's version contains in-frame clones alone and is incomplete. The table includes approximately 40,000 clones, approximately 49% detected once. Source material: stem cell memory CD4+ T cells from blood. These receptors originate from a woman in her 30s in good health. Each CDR3 is given with its conserved first and last residue. D genes are given only for firm matches. Size tells how often a clone was seen (once, few, many) or the class of an expanded clone, and some rows leave it out.

cdr3_aa cdr3_nt clone_size d_call j_call v_call
CASTTTGGGEQYF TGTGCCAGTACTACGACAGGGGGCGGCGAGCAGTACTTC few TRBD1 TRBJ2-7 TRBV19
CASRTPGDAKNIQYF TGTGCCAGTAGAACCCCCGGGGATGCAAAAAACATTCAGTACTTC NA NA TRBJ2-4 TRBV19
CSGDRGIGTEAFF TGCAGCGGTGACAGGGGAATAGGCACTGAAGCTTTCTTT few TRBD1 TRBJ1-1 TRBV29-1
CAISESAGWEKETQYF TGTGCCATCAGTGAGTCGGCAGGCTGGGAGAAAGAGACCCAGTACTTC few NA TRBJ2-5 TRBV10-3
CASSTSLYEQYF TGTGCCAGCAGTACCTCACTTTACGAGCAGTACTTC NA NA TRBJ2-7 TRBV28
CASSSTSGANNEQFF TGCGCCAGCAGCTCGACTAGCGGGGCGAACAATGAGCAGTTCTTC NA TRBD2 TRBJ2-1 TRBV5-1
CASSPSPRRVIYEQYF TGTGCCAGCAGCCCCAGCCCAAGGCGGGTTATCTACGAGCAGTACTTC NA NA TRBJ2-7 TRBV7-2
CASRKPYGGEQFF TGTGCCAGCAGGAAACCCTACGGCGGTGAGCAGTTCTTC NA NA TRBJ2-1 TRBV2
CASSLRGGDGYGYTF TGTGCCAGCAGCTTGCGTGGGGGGGACGGCTATGGCTACACCTTC once NA TRBJ1-2 TRBV5-4
CAISEWAPGSNTGELFF TGTGCCATCAGTGAGTGGGCCCCAGGGTCGAACACCGGGGAGCTGTTTTTT NA NA TRBJ2-2 TRBV10-3
CASSEAPPATGELFF TGTGCCAGCAGCGAGGCCCCCCCAGCCACCGGGGAGCTGTTTTTT NA NA TRBJ2-2 TRBV5-4
CASSLGLAGSQETQYF TGTGCCAGCAGCTTAGGTTTAGCGGGATCCCAAGAGACCCAGTACTTC few TRBD2 TRBJ2-5 TRBV7-2
CASSSKSGASSYEQYF TGTGCCAGCAGCTCAAAAAGCGGGGCTAGCTCCTACGAGCAGTACTTC few TRBD2 TRBJ2-7 TRBV5-4
CSVDKGFGTEAFF TGCAGCGTTGATAAGGGGTTCGGCACTGAAGCTTTCTTT few NA TRBJ1-1 TRBV29-1
CASSHPGTAYEQYF TGCGCCAGCAGCCACCCCGGGACAGCATATGAGCAGTACTTC NA TRBD1 TRBJ2-7 TRBV4-1
CASSQATSGSLLDYEQYF TGTGCCAGCAGCCAAGCGACTAGCGGGAGCCTCCTAGACTACGAGCAGTACTTC NA TRBD2 TRBJ2-7 TRBV4-2
CASSVSSGGQETQYF TGTGCCAGCAGTGTCTCTAGCGGAGGCCAAGAGACCCAGTACTTC NA TRBD2 TRBJ2-5 TRBV2
CASRRAGGGLYNEQFF TGTGCCAGCAGGCGAGCCGGAGGGGGCCTCTACAATGAGCAGTTCTTC NA NA TRBJ2-1 TRBV13
CASSFGGAGTDTQYF TGTGCCAGCAGTTTTGGGGGCGCAGGCACAGATACGCAGTATTTT NA NA TRBJ2-3 TRBV28
CAWRSRLAGGYEQYF TGTGCCTGGAGAAGCAGACTAGCGGGAGGGTACGAGCAGTACTTC few TRBD2 TRBJ2-7 TRBV30
CASSLLAEGRVEQYF TGTGCCAGCAGTCTCCTTGCAGAGGGTCGGGTCGAGCAGTACTTC NA NA TRBJ2-7 TRBV28
CASGTGQSYEQYF TGTGCCAGTGGGACGGGACAGTCCTACGAGCAGTACTTC NA TRBD1 TRBJ2-7 TRBV19